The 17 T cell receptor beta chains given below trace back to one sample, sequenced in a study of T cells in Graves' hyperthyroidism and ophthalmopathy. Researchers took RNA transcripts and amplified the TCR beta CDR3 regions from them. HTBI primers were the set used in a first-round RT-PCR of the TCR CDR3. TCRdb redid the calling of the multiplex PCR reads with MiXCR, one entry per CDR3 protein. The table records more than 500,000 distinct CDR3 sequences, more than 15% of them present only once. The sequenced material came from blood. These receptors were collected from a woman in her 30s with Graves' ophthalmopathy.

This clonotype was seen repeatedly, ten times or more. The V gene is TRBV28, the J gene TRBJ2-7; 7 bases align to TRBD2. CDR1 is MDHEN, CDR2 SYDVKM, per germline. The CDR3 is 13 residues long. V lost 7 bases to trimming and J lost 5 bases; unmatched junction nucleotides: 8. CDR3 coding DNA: TGTGCCAGCACTCATGGACTAGTCCACGAGCAGTACTTC. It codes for CASTHGLVHEQYF.

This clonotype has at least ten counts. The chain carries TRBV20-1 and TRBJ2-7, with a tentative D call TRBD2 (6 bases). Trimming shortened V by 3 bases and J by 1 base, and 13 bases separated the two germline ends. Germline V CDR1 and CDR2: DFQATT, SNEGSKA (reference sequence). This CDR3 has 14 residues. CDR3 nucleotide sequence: TGCAGTGCTAGCGGCGGTAGCGGTTCCTACGAGCAGTACTTC. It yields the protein CSASGGSGSYEQYF.

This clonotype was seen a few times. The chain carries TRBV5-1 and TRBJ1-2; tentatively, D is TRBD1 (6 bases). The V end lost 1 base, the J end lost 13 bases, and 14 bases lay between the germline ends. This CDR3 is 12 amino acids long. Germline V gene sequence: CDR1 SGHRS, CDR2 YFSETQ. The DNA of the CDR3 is TGCGCCAGCAGCTTGACAGGGAATTCAGTCACCTTC. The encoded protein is CASSLTGNSVTF.

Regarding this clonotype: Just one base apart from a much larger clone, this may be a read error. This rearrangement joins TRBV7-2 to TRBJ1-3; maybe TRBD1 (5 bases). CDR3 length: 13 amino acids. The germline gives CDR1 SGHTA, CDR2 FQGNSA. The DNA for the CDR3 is TGTGCCAGCAGCCGACAGCCTGGAAACACCACATATTTT. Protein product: CASSRQPGNTTYF. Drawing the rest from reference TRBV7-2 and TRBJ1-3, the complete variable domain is GAGVSQSPSNKVTEKGKDVELRCDPISGHTALYWYRQSLGQGLEFLIYFQGNSAPDKSGLPSDRFSAERTGGSVSTLTIQRTQQEDSAVYLCASSRQPGNTTYFGEGSWLTVV.

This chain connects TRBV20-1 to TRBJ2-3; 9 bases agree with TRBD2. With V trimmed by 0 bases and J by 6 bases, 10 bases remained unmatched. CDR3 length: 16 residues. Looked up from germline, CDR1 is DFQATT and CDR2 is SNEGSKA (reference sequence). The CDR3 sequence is CSARDGAGGFMDTQYF. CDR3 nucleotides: TGCAGTGCTAGAGATGGGGCGGGAGGGTTCATGGATACGCAGTATTTT.

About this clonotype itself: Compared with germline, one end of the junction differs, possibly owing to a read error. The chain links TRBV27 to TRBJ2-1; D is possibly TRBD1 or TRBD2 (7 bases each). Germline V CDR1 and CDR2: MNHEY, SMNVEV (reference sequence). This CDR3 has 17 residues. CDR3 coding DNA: TGTGCCAACAGTTTCCCCCCAGGGAGGGGGCTGGGCAATGAGCAGTTCTTC. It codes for CANSFPPGRGLGNEQFF.

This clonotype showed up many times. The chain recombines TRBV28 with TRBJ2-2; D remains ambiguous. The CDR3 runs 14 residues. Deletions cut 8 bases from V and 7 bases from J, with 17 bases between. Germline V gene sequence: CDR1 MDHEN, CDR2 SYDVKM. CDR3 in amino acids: CASSGGLDVGELFF. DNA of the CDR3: TGTGCCAGCTCCGGTGGGCTCGATGTCGGGGAGCTGTTTTTT.

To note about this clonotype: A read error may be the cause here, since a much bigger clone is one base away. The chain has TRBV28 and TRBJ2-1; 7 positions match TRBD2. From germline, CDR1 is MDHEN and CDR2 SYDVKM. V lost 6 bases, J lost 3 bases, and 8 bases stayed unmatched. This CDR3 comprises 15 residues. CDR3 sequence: CASSTGTIVYNEQFF. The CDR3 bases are TGTGCCAGCAGCACCGGGACTATCGTCTACAATGAGCAGTTCTTC.

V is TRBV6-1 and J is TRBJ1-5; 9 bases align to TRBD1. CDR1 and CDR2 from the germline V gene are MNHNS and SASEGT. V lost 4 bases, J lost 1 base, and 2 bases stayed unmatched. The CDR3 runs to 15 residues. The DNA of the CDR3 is TGTGCCAGCAGTGTCGGACAGGGGAGCAATCAGCCCCAGCATTTT. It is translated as CASSVGQGSNQPQHF.

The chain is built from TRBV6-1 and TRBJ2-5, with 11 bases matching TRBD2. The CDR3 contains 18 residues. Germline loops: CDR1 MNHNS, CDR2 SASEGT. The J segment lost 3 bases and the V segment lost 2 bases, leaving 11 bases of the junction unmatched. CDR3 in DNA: TGTGCCAGCAGTGAAAAAGGGGATAGCGGGAGGGCAAAAGAGACCCAGTACTTC. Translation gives CASSEKGDSGRAKETQYF.

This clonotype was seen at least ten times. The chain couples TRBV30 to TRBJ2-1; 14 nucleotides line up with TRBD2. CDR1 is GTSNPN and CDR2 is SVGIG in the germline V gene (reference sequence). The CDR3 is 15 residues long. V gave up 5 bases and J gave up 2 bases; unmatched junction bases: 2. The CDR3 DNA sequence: TGTGCCTGGGGACTAGCGGGAGGAGCCTACAATGAGCAGTTCTTC. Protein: CAWGLAGGAYNEQFF.

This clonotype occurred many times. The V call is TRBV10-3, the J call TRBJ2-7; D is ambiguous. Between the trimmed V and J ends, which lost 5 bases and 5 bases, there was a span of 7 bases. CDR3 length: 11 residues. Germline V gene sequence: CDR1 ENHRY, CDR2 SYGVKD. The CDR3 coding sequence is TGTGCCATCAGTATCCAGGACGAGCAGTACTTC. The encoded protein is CAISIQDEQYF.

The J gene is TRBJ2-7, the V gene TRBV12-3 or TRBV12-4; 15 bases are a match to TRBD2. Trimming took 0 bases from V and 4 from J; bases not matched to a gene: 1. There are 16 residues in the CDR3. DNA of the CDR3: TGTGCCAGCAGTTTAGCCGGGACTAGCGGGAGGTACGAGCAGTACTTC. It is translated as CASSLAGTSGRYEQYF.

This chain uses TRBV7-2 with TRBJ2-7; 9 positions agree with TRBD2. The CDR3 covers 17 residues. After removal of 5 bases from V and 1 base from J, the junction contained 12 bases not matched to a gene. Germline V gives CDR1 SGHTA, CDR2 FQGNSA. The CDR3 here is CASSLRGGRALSYEQYF. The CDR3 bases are TGTGCCAGCAGCCTCAGGGGCGGGAGGGCCTTATCCTACGAGCAGTACTTC. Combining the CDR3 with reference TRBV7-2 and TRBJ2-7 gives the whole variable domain GAGVSQSPSNKVTEKGKDVELRCDPISGHTALYWYRQSLGQGLEFLIYFQGNSAPDKSGLPSDRFSAERTGGSVSTLTIQRTQQEDSAVYLCASSLRGGRALSYEQYFGPGTRLTVT.

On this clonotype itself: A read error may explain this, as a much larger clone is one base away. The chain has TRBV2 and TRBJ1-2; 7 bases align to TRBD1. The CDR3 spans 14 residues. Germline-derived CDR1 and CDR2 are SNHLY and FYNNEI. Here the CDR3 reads CTSLPTGTDYGYTF. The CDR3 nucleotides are TGTACCAGCCTTCCAACCGGGACAGACTATGGCTACACCTTC.

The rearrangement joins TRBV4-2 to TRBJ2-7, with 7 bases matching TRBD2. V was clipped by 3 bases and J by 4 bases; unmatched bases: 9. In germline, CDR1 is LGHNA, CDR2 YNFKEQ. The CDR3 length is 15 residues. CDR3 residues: CASSQELASVYEQYF. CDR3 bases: TGTGCCAGCAGCCAGGAACTAGCGAGTGTATACGAGCAGTACTTC.

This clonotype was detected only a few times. The CDR3 sequence is CASTSGQSYEQYF. As DNA, the CDR3 is TGTGCCAGCACTTCGGGACAGAGCTACGAGCAGTACTTC. The V gene is TRBV27, the J gene TRBJ2-7, with 7 bases matching TRBD1. CDR1 and CDR2 (germline): MNHEY, SMNVEV (reference sequence). V lost 7 bases to trimming and J lost 3 bases; unmatched junction nucleotides: 6. CDR3 size: 13 residues.